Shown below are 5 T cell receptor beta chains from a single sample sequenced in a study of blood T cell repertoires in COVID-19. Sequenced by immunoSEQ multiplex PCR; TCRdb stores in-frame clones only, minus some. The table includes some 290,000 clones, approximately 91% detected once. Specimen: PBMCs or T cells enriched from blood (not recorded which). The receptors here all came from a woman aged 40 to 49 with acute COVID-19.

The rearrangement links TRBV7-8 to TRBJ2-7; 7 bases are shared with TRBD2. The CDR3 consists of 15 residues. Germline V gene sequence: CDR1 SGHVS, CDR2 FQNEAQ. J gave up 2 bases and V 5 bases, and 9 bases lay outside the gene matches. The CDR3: CASSRKRLAPYEQYF. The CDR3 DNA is TGTGCCAGCAGCCGAAAAAGACTAGCTCCCTACGAGCAGTACTTC. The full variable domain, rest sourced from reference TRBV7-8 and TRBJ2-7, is GAGVSQSPRYKVAKRGQDVALRCDPISGHVSLFWYQQALGQGPEFLTYFQNEAQLDKSGLPSDRFFAERPEGSVSTLKIQRTQQEDSAVYLCASSRKRLAPYEQYFGPGTRLTVT.

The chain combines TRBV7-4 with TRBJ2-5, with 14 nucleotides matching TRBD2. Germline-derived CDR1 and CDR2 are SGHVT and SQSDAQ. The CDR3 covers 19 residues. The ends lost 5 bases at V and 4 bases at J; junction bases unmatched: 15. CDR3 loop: CASSREMTSGGASGETQYF. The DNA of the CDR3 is TGTGCCAGCAGCCGGGAGATGACTAGCGGGGGGGCCTCGGGAGAGACCCAGTACTTC.

The CDR3 bases are TGTGCCAGTAGTGTAACTAGCGGGGTCCTCTACGAGCAGTACTTC. Its translation: CASSVTSGVLYEQYF. The chain combines TRBV19 with TRBJ2-7, with TRBD2 matching over 10 bases. From germline, CDR1 is LNHDA and CDR2 SQIVND (reference sequence). Trimming at V came to 5 bases and at J to 3 bases, leaving 7 bases not matched to a gene. This CDR3 contains 15 residues.

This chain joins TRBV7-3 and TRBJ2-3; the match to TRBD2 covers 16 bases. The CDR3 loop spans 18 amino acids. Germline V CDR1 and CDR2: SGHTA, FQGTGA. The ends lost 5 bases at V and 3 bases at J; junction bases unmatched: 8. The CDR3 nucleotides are TGTGCCAGCAGCCCAGGGACTAGCGGGAGGGCCTTTACAGATACGCAGTATTTT. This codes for CASSPGTSGRAFTDTQYF.

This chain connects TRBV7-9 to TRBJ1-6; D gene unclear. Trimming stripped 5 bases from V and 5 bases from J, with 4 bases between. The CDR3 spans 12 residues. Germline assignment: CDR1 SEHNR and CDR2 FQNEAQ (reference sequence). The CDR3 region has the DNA TGTGCCAGCAGCAGCAATAATTCACCCCTCCACTTT. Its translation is CASSSNNSPLHF.